This T cell receptor beta chain stems from a study of blood T cell repertoires in COVID-19. Study summary: Samples of COVID-19 (acute and convalescent) were obtained from the United States, Italy and Spain. From T cells, B-cell-depleted T cells, or PBMCs came the material, which was cDNA or gDNA.

This CDR3 is built from 18 residues. V lost 0 bases to trimming and J lost 5 bases; unmatched junction nucleotides: 15. Germline V gene sequence: CDR1 SGHRS, CDR2 YFSETQ. Authors' analysis steps: Reference gene primer amplification in the assay estimated nucleated cell counts. Profiled with immunoSEQ multiplex PCR; TCRdb holds only in-frame clones, not every one. V and J calls and clone size follow that table, whereas D and trimming were derived from the DNA. The sample lists tens of thousands of clones, approximately 78% occurring once. The V gene is TRBV5-1, the J gene TRBJ1-2; 8 nucleotides agree with TRBD1. The specimen sequenced was peripheral blood. This receptor was identified in a human donor in a cohort sampled during active COVID-19. The CDR3 spells CASSLVPIDGQGGYGYTF. The DNA of the CDR3 is TGCGCCAGCAGCTTGGTGCCCATAGACGGACAGGGCGGGTATGGCTACACCTTC.